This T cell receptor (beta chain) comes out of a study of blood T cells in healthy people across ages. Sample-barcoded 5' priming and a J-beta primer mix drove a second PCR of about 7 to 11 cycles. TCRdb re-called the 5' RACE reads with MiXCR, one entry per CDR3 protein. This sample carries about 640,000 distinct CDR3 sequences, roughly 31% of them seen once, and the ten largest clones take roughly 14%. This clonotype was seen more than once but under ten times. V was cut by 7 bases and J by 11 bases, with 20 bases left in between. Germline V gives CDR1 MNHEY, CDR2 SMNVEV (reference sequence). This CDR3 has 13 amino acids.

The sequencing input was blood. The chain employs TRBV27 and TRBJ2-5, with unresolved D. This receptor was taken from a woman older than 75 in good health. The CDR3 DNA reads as TGTGCCAGCAACGCGAGAATCAACAATGAGCAGTACTTC. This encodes CASNARINNEQYF.